The T cell receptor beta chain described here comes from a study of shared clonotypes between healthy human individuals. The study's findings and limits: When compared with the clonotypes that were shared by all four sorted-subset donors, the non-shared clonotypes turned out to have lower generation probabilities.

The data were produced by immunoSEQ multiplex PCR, yet TCRdb's version contains in-frame clones alone and is incomplete. The sample records about 1.5 million clones, 96% being singletons. The germline gives CDR1 SGHVS, CDR2 FQNEAQ. Trimming removed 1 base from V and 5 bases from J; junction bases left unmatched: 7. The CDR3 covers 17 residues. Remarks on this clone: Its antigen is currently unknown.

There were no recent acute infections or vaccinations among the donors, who were healthy HIV-negative adults. CD45RA+ naive and CD45RA-negative memory subsets were separated from CD4+ cells. The sequence came from a man aged 30 to 45 in good health. The chain combines TRBV7-8 with TRBJ2-2, with 10 bases that match TRBD2. What was sequenced was naive CD4+ T cells sorted from blood. Subset in this sample: CD45RA+ positively selected. CDR3 in DNA: TGTGCCAGCAGCTTAGAGGCAGCGGGAGGGCCGACCGGGGAGCTGTTTTTT. Protein: CASSLEAAGGPTGELFF.